Below, 28 T cell receptor beta chains from the same sample are listed, as sequenced in a study of cytomegalovirus exposure and HLA in healthy donors. It was with 60 Vbeta and 13 Jbeta primers that the PCR ran. The protocol was immunoSEQ multiplex PCR, while the TCRdb copy is restricted to in-frame clones and leaves out a portion. The sample records about 84,000 clones, less than 80% being singletons. Sequences were obtained from PBMCs. These receptors came from a woman aged 40 to 50 in good health and CMV-seropositive.

This clone was found a few times. V usage is TRBV7-8 and J usage is TRBJ2-2, with D hard to call. CDR3 length: 14 residues. Looked up from germline, CDR1 is SGHVS and CDR2 is FQNEAQ. With 5 bases removed from V and 7 bases from J, the gap between germline ends came to 14 bases. This CDR3 reads CASSLRALVGELFF. CDR3 nucleotides: TGTGCCAGCAGCCTCCGAGCCTTGGTCGGGGAGCTGTTTTTT. The full variable domain, rest sourced from reference TRBV7-8 and TRBJ2-2, is GAGVSQSPRYKVAKRGQDVALRCDPISGHVSLFWYQQALGQGPEFLTYFQNEAQLDKSGLPSDRFFAERPEGSVSTLKIQRTQQEDSAVYLCASSLRALVGELFFGEGSRLTVL.

This chain connects TRBV29-1 to TRBJ2-7; the match to TRBD2 covers 13 bases. The CDR3 is 17 residues long. Trimming took 0 bases from V and 3 from J; bases not matched to a gene: 8. Germline assignment: CDR1 SQVTM and CDR2 ANQGSEA. CDR3 sequence (DNA): TGCAGCGTTGAAGACCCAACCGGACTAGCGGGAGTCTACGAGCAGTACTTC. This sequence encodes CSVEDPTGLAGVYEQYF.

V is TRBV28 and J is TRBJ1-1; D is perhaps TRBD1 (5 bases). Trimming took off 6 bases at V and 6 bases at J, with 11 bases between the two ends. This CDR3 contains 12 residues. CDR1 is MDHEN, CDR2 SYDVKM, per germline. CDR3 amino acids: CASSPQGSEAFF. The DNA of the CDR3 is TGTGCCAGCAGCCCTCAGGGCTCTGAAGCTTTCTTT.

The rearrangement joins TRBV5-4 to TRBJ2-3; 9 bases agree with TRBD1. Trimming took 2 bases from V and 6 from J; bases not matched to a gene: 10. This CDR3 is 16 amino acids long. Germline V gives CDR1 SGHNT, CDR2 YYREEE (reference sequence). In nucleotides, the CDR3 is TGTGCCAGCAGCTTCACCACAGGGGGCAATGCGGATACGCAGTATTTT. Residues: CASSFTTGGNADTQYF.

The chain is built from TRBV7-8 and TRBJ2-5; tentatively, D is TRBD2 (6 bases). Germline V gene sequence: CDR1 SGHVS, CDR2 FQNEAQ. V dropped 5 bases and J dropped 2 bases, with 12 bases sitting between them. This CDR3 is 14 amino acids long. In DNA, the CDR3 is TGTGCCAGCAGCAGGGGACTTGAGCAAGAGACCCAGTACTTC. Amino acid sequence: CASSRGLEQETQYF.

This chain uses TRBV10-3 with TRBJ2-2; D remains ambiguous. Germline loops: CDR1 ENHRY, CDR2 SYGVKD. Trimming removed 3 bases from V and 1 base from J, with 3 bases in between. The CDR3 runs to 13 residues. In nucleotides, the CDR3 is TGTGCCATCAGTGAACTGAACACCGGGGAGCTGTTTTTT. It is translated as CAISELNTGELFF.

The rearrangement uses TRBV5-4 and TRBJ1-2; D is possibly TRBD1 (5 bases). V shed 4 bases and J shed 0 bases, with 7 bases lying between them. This CDR3 region has 13 residues. From germline, CDR1 is SGHNT and CDR2 YYREEE (reference sequence). CDR3 in amino acids: CASSDSTNYGYTF. The CDR3 DNA sequence: TGTGCCAGCAGCGACAGTACTAACTATGGCTACACCTTC.

The rearrangement links TRBV13 to TRBJ2-1, with 7 bases that match TRBD2. Germline V CDR1 and CDR2: PRHDT, FYEKMQ (reference sequence). V was pared by 5 bases and J by 0 bases, with 4 bases of the junction left unmatched. The CDR3 is 15 amino acids. DNA for the CDR3: TGTGCCAGCAGCATAAGGGAGGGCTCCTACAATGAGCAGTTCTTC. It codes for CASSIREGSYNEQFF.

This clone turned up a few times. J is TRBJ2-6 and V is TRBV11-2; D uncertain. CDR3 length equals 15 residues. CDR1 and CDR2 (germline): SGHAT, FQNNGV. V lost 3 bases and J lost 1, with 7 bases in between. DNA of the CDR3: TGTGCCAGCAGCTTTGCGGTGTCTGGGGCCAACGTCCTGACTTTC. Translating it yields CASSFAVSGANVLTF.

The V call is TRBV4-3, the J call TRBJ1-2; the D is unclear. Trimming took 2 bases from V and 8 from J, leaving 12 bases between them. The CDR3 has 13 residues. Looked up from germline, CDR1 is LGHNA and CDR2 is YSLEER. CDR3 loop: CASSQNRVPGYTF. The CDR3 DNA reads as TGCGCCAGCAGCCAAAATCGGGTTCCGGGCTACACCTTC.

This clone was counted only a few times. V usage is TRBV4-1 and J usage is TRBJ2-2; 8 nucleotides line up with TRBD1. CDR3 length: 17 amino acids. CDR1 and CDR2 (germline): MGHRA, YSYEKL. Trimming took 1 base from V and 5 from J; bases not matched to a gene: 9. CDR3 region: CASSQGQGQGGTGELFF. DNA for the CDR3: TGCGCCAGCAGCCAAGGACAGGGGCAGGGAGGAACCGGGGAGCTGTTTTTT.

The CDR3 here is CASSLGQNTGELFF. The CDR3 nucleotides are TGTGCCAGCAGCTTAGGACAGAACACCGGGGAGCTGTTTTTT. V is TRBV11-2 and J is TRBJ2-2; D gene ambiguous. The V and J ends lost 1 base and 1 base respectively, with 4 bases between them. The CDR3 length is 14 residues. Germline CDR1 reads SGHAT; CDR2 reads FQNNGV.

DNA of the CDR3: TGTGCCAGCAGCTTAGCGGTACTAGCGGGAGTAACCTACGAGCAGTACTTC. This translates into CASSLAVLAGVTYEQYF. The gene calls are TRBV7-2 and TRBJ2-7; 11 nucleotides align to TRBD2. J gave up 2 bases and V 0 bases, and 6 bases lay outside the gene matches. The germline V gene has CDR1 SGHTA and CDR2 FQGNSA. There are 17 residues in the CDR3. Looking up the rest from reference TRBV7-2 and TRBJ2-7 gives the full variable domain: GAGVSQSPSNKVTEKGKDVELRCDPISGHTALYWYRQSLGQGLEFLIYFQGNSAPDKSGLPSDRFSAERTGGSVSTLTIQRTQQEDSAVYLCASSLAVLAGVTYEQYFGPGTRLTVT.

This clone has more than one count but fewer than ten. The chain employs TRBV5-6 and TRBJ2-3, with D tentatively TRBD1 (6 bases). The CDR3 has 14 amino acids. Germline CDR1 SGHDT, CDR2 YYEEEE. V was trimmed by 4 bases and J by 1 base, leaving 10 bases between them. The CDR3 nucleotides are TGTGCCAGCAGCCTCTACAGGGGCACAGATACGCAGTATTTT. This codes for CASSLYRGTDTQYF.

In this sample, this clone turned up a few times. The V and J genes are TRBV5-8 and TRBJ2-5; 8 bases align to TRBD1. This CDR3 is 14 amino acids long. Germline loops: CDR1 SGHTS, CDR2 YDEGEE. Trimming removed 7 bases from V and 4 bases from J; junction bases left unmatched: 9. Written as DNA, the CDR3 is TGTGCCAGCTTGCCGGGGGACAGGCGAGAGACCCAGTACTTC. Translation: CASLPGDRRETQYF.

J is TRBJ2-3 and V is TRBV28, with 7 bases aligning to TRBD2. CDR3 length: 18 residues. Trimming removed 7 bases from V and 4 bases from J; junction bases left unmatched: 20. Germline CDR1 and CDR2: MDHEN and SYDVKM. CDR3 protein: CASTPSPGTGRGADTQYF. The CDR3, as DNA: TGTGCCAGCACCCCATCCCCTGGGACGGGGAGGGGTGCAGATACGCAGTATTTT.

This chain links TRBV4-1 with TRBJ2-1, with 9 bases identical to TRBD2. The CDR3 consists of 18 residues. In germline, CDR1 is MGHRA, CDR2 YSYEKL. With V trimmed by 3 bases and J by 6 bases, 15 bases remained unmatched. The CDR3 spells CASSHPAASGTSFNEQFF. The CDR3 bases are TGCGCCAGCAGCCACCCGGCGGCTAGCGGGACTTCTTTCAATGAGCAGTTCTTC.

Notes on this clone: The junction departs from the called germline gene at one end, perhaps through a read error. The rearrangement uses TRBV28 and TRBJ2-1; TRBD2 aligns across 14 bases. The CDR3 extends over 16 amino acids. Germline assignment: CDR1 MDHEN and CDR2 SYDVKM. For the CDR3, the DNA is TGTGCCAGCAATTTACAAAGACTAGCGGGAGGGACTGAGCAGTTCTTC. This gives the protein CASNLQRLAGGTEQFF.

The V and J genes are TRBV5-1 and TRBJ1-4; 11 positions agree with TRBD1. The trim removed 3 bases at V and 0 bases at J, leaving 4 bases unmatched. CDR1 SGHRS and CDR2 YFSETQ come from the germline V gene. The length of the CDR3 is 17 residues. The CDR3 is CASSYRDRGTTNEKLFF. The CDR3 coding sequence is TGCGCCAGCAGCTACCGGGACAGGGGGACAACTAATGAAAAACTGTTTTTT.

This chain links TRBV4-3 with TRBJ2-2; 10 bases are shared with TRBD2. The junction had 5 bases not matched to a gene; V was cut back by 3 bases and J by 4 bases. Germline lookup yields CDR1 LGHNA and CDR2 YSLEER. The CDR3 extends over 16 amino acids. CDR3 residues: CASSQLAGALTGELFF. CDR3 DNA: TGCGCCAGCAGCCAGCTAGCGGGAGCCCTCACCGGGGAGCTGTTTTTT.

The chain has TRBV5-3 and TRBJ1-2; D call uncertain. TRBV5-3 is treated as an ORF (open reading frame) with a function not yet certain. V lost 3 bases and J lost 5, with 17 bases in between. CDR3 length: 15 amino acids. The DNA for the CDR3 is TGTGCCAGAAGCTCTGAACCGGTCGTGGTTTATGGCTACACCTTC. Protein: CARSSEPVVVYGYTF.

This clone was seen only once. The V gene is TRBV6-5, the J gene TRBJ2-7, with TRBD2 matching over 9 bases. The germline CDR1 and CDR2 sequences are MNHEY and SVGAGI. CDR3 length equals 14 residues. V lost 6 bases to trimming and J lost 3 bases; unmatched junction nucleotides: 6. In DNA, the CDR3 is TGTGCCAGCAGACCTAGCGGGAATGACTACGAGCAGTACTTC. Translating it yields CASRPSGNDYEQYF.

V and J are TRBV19 and TRBJ1-1; D might be TRBD1 (6 bases). This CDR3 contains 15 residues. The germline V and J ends were trimmed by 7 bases and 2 bases, with 17 bases remaining between them. CDR1 and CDR2 (germline): LNHDA, SQIVND (reference sequence). The CDR3 sequence is CASTTQGGANTEAFF. The DNA for the CDR3 is TGTGCCAGTACCACACAAGGGGGAGCCAACACTGAAGCTTTCTTT.

Of note for this clone: This sample also contains other DNA sequences that code for the same CDR3. The chain carries TRBV19 and TRBJ1-1, with 8 bases aligning to TRBD1. This CDR3 region has 14 residues. Germline CDR1 reads LNHDA; CDR2 reads SQIVND (reference sequence). Unmatched junction bases numbered 3, after V lost 6 bases and J lost 0 bases. CDR3 region: CASRRTGLNTEAFF. CDR3 nucleotide sequence: TGTGCCAGTAGACGGACAGGGCTGAACACTGAAGCTTTCTTT.

There are a few counts of this clone. The chain recombines TRBV28 with TRBJ1-4, with D possibly TRBD1 on 5 matching bases. Trimming took 3 bases from V and 6 from J, leaving 14 bases between them. The germline gives CDR1 MDHEN, CDR2 SYDVKM. This CDR3 region has 15 residues. CDR3 DNA: TGTGCCAGCAGTTTTTCTGGCAGGGTTTATGAAAAACTGTTTTTT. It encodes CASSFSGRVYEKLFF.

This rearrangement joins TRBV7-9 to TRBJ2-5; D may be TRBD1 (5 bases). The germline V gene has CDR1 SEHNR and CDR2 FQNEAQ (reference sequence). Trimming left V 4 bases short and J 5 bases short, with 11 bases between. This CDR3 contains 13 residues. This chain's CDR3 is CASSSQGGETQYF. The CDR3 DNA reads as TGTGCCAGCAGCTCGCAGGGTGGGGAGACCCAGTACTTC. Full variable domain (rest looked up from reference TRBV7-9 and TRBJ2-5): DTGVSQNPRHKITKRGQNVTFRCDPISEHNRLYWYRQTLGQGPEFLTYFQNEAQLEKSRLLSDRFSAERPKGSFSTLEIQRTEQGDSAMYLCASSSQGGETQYFGPGTRLLVL.

This chain uses TRBV6-1 with TRBJ2-1; D not certain. There are 12 residues in the CDR3. The germline V gene has CDR1 MNHNS and CDR2 SASEGT. Trimming took off 3 bases at V and 15 bases at J, with 15 bases between the two ends. The CDR3 loop reads CASSERGPPLFF. The CDR3 DNA reads as TGTGCCAGCAGTGAGAGAGGTCCCCCCCTGTTCTTC.

The V and J genes are TRBV11-2 and TRBJ1-1; D is unresolved. This CDR3 region has 12 residues. The germline CDR1 and CDR2 sequences are SGHAT and FQNNGV. V lost 7 bases and J lost 7, with 13 bases in between. This CDR3 reads CASTKVQSEAFF. CDR3 nucleotides: TGTGCCAGCACCAAAGTACAGAGTGAAGCTTTCTTT.